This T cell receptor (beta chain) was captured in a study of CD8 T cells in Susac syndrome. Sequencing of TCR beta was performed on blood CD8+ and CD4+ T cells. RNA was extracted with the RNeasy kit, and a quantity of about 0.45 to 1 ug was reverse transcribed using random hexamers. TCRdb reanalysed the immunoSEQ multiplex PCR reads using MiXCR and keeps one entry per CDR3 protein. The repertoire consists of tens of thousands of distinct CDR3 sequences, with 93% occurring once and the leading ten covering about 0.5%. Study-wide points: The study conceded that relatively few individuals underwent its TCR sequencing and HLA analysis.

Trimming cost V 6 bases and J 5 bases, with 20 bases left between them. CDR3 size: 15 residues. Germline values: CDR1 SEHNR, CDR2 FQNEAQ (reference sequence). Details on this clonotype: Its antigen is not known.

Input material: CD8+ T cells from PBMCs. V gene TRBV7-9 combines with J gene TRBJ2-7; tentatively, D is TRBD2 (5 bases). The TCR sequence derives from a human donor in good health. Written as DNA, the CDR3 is TGTGCCAGCAGTGATACTTGGACTCCGATGGACGAGCAGTACTTC. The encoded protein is CASSDTWTPMDEQYF.